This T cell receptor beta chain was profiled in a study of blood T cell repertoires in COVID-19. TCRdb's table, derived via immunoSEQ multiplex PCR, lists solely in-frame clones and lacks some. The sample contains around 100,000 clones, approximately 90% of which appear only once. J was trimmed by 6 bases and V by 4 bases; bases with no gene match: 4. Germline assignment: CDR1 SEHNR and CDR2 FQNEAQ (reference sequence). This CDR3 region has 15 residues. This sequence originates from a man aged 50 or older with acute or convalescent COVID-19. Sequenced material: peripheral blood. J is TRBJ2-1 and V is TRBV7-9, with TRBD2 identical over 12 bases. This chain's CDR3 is CASSSLAGGPNEQFF. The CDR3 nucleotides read TGTGCCAGCAGCTCTCTAGCGGGAGGGCCCAATGAGCAGTTCTTC.